A single sample is the source of the 14 T cell receptor beta chains below, sequenced in a study of CD8+CD57+ T cells in acquired aplastic anemia. According to the study, genomic DNA was the template for TCR beta VDJ and CDR3 profiling. One entry per CDR3 protein results from TCRdb running MiXCR on the reads. Of some 200,000 distinct CDR3 sequences in the sample, approximately 57% were seen once. Sequencing was carried out using sorted CD4+, CD8+, or CD8+CD57+ T cells (not recorded which) from PBMCs. These receptors all stem from a human donor in good health.

The chain links TRBV2 to TRBJ2-5, with 7 bases lining up with TRBD2. The CDR3 contains 13 residues. CDR1 and CDR2 from the germline V gene are SNHLY and FYNNEI. V shed 6 bases and J 13 bases; nucleotides not matched to a gene: 14. In nucleotides, the CDR3 is TGTGCCAGCAGCTATAGCGGGTCGGAGTTTTGGTACTTC. Translation: CASSYSGSEFWYF.

V and J are TRBV20-1 and TRBJ1-2; no firm D call. This CDR3 contains 16 residues. V was clipped by 3 bases and J by 3 bases, with 20 bases between them. Germline values: CDR1 DFQATT, CDR2 SNEGSKA (reference sequence). The CDR3 DNA sequence: TGCAGTGCTAGGTTGGGTTACAGAAAACCTTACTATGGCTACACCTTC. Its protein is CSARLGYRKPYYGYTF.

This chain joins TRBV2 and TRBJ2-1, with 10 bases that match TRBD1. The V gene's germline CDR1 is SNHLY and CDR2 FYNNEI. The CDR3 extends over 15 amino acids. The V segment lost 3 bases and the J segment 7 bases; nucleotides outside the gene matches: 6. CDR3: CASSDWTGGRNEQFF. Written as DNA, the CDR3 is TGTGCCAGCAGTGATTGGACAGGGGGTAGGAATGAGCAGTTCTTC.

This rearrangement joins TRBV29-1 to TRBJ2-3; the D is unclear. Trimming took off 5 bases at V and 2 bases at J, with 8 bases between the two ends. Germline assignment: CDR1 SQVTM and CDR2 ANQGSEA. CDR3 length: 12 residues. CDR3 protein: CSVTEPTDTQYF. CDR3 in DNA: TGCAGCGTTACGGAGCCCACAGATACGCAGTATTTT.

The chain employs TRBV9 and TRBJ1-1; a possible D gene is TRBD1 (6 bases). V lost 9 bases to trimming and J lost 5 bases, with 20 bases between them. CDR3 size: 14 residues. Germline V gives CDR1 SGDLS, CDR2 YYNGEE. CDR3 residues: CATGASGGRTEAFF. The CDR3 nucleotides read TGTGCCACAGGGGCTAGCGGGGGGAGGACTGAAGCTTTCTTT.

This clonotype showed up many times. Here the CDR3 reads CSVEKDSANTGELFF. The DNA of the CDR3 is TGCAGCGTTGAAAAGGACAGTGCGAACACCGGGGAGCTGTTTTTT. V is TRBV29-1 and J is TRBJ2-2, with D possibly being TRBD1 (6 bases). V was cut by 2 bases and J by 0 bases, with 10 bases left in between. Germline CDR1 is SQVTM and CDR2 is ANQGSEA. The CDR3 has 15 amino acids.

The gene calls are TRBV27 and TRBJ2-2; 10 bases line up with TRBD1. J lost 4 bases, V lost 7 bases, and 12 bases had no gene match. Germline V lookup: CDR1 MNHEY, CDR2 SMNVEV (reference sequence). This CDR3 has 17 amino acids. The CDR3, as DNA: TGTGCCAGCACCCGCCTTGGGACAGGGGCGGGCACCGGGGAGCTGTTTTTT. Its translation is CASTRLGTGAGTGELFF.

The genes are TRBV6-5 and TRBJ2-7; a possible D gene is TRBD2 (6 bases). Germline CDR1 MNHEY, CDR2 SVGAGI. The CDR3 is made up of 16 amino acids. Trimming pared 0 bases from V and 0 bases from J, leaving 12 bases between. CDR3 DNA sequence: TGTGCCAGCAGTTACTCGGGTAGCGGACTCTCCTACGAGCAGTACTTC. It encodes CASSYSGSGLSYEQYF.

The chain employs TRBV19 and TRBJ2-1; 9 nucleotides align to TRBD1. Per the germline V gene, CDR1 is LNHDA and CDR2 is SQIVND (reference sequence). The junction had 4 bases not matched to a gene; V was cut back by 3 bases and J by 4 bases. The CDR3 runs 15 residues. The CDR3 sequence: CASSMWTGAYNEQFF. The CDR3 nucleotides read TGTGCCAGTAGTATGTGGACAGGGGCGTACAATGAGCAGTTCTTC.

The chain joins TRBV6-2 or TRBV6-3 to TRBJ2-1; the D is unclear. The germline gives CDR1 MNHEY, CDR2 SVGEGT. V lost 1 base and J 5 bases, leaving 12 bases between the germline ends. The CDR3 extends over 15 amino acids. The CDR3 region is CASSYFLGFDNEQFF. The CDR3 DNA sequence: TGTGCCAGCAGTTACTTTCTAGGTTTCGACAATGAGCAGTTCTTC.

This clonotype was found once. The chain has TRBV9 and TRBJ1-1; D unresolved. The CDR3 extends over 14 amino acids. V was cut by 4 bases and J by 0 bases, with 10 bases left in between. The germline V gene has CDR1 SGDLS and CDR2 YYNGEE. Here the CDR3 DNA reads TGTGCCAGCAGCTCGGGTGCAATGAACACTGAAGCTTTCTTT. This codes for CASSSGAMNTEAFF.

The chain employs TRBV9 and TRBJ2-5; D possibly corresponds to TRBD2 (6 bases). The CDR3 consists of 15 residues. V shed 6 bases and J shed 0 bases, with 15 bases lying between them. Germline CDR1 reads SGDLS; CDR2 reads YYNGEE. The chain's CDR3 is CASTHSRGNQETQYF. The CDR3 DNA follows: TGTGCCAGCACGCACTCCCGCGGGAACCAAGAGACCCAGTACTTC.

A remark on this clonotype: The junction does not match germline at one end; this may be a read error. The V gene is TRBV7-9, the J gene TRBJ1-2; the D is unclear. Germline assignment: CDR1 SEHNR and CDR2 FQNEAQ (reference sequence). This CDR3 is built from 11 residues. The CDR3 DNA is TGTGCCAGCAGCTTAGCGGCAGGATCAGCCTTC. Encoded protein: CASSLAAGSAF. Complete variable domain (other parts from reference TRBV7-9 and TRBJ1-2): DTGVSQNPRHKITKRGQNVTFRCDPISEHNRLYWYRQTLGQGPEFLTYFQNEAQLEKSRLLSDRFSAERPKGSFSTLEIQRTEQGDSAMYLCASSLAAGSAFGSGTRLTVV.

Written as DNA, the CDR3 is TGCGCCAGCAGCGGAGGGGTTGGGGGCAATGAGCAGTTCTTC. As protein: CASSGGVGGNEQFF. This chain connects TRBV5-1 to TRBJ2-1; possible D gene TRBD2, 6 bases. The CDR3 runs to 14 residues. Germline V gene sequence: CDR1 SGHRS, CDR2 YFSETQ. Trimming cost V 4 bases and J 6 bases, with 14 bases left between them.